Each of the 7 T cell receptor beta chains below was sequenced from the same sample in a study of blood T cell repertoires in COVID-19. TCRdb keeps only in-frame clones here, not all; method: immunoSEQ multiplex PCR. In the table there are roughly 70,000 clones, approximately 92% of which are singletons. Sequencing was performed on peripheral blood. All receptors derive from a woman aged 45-59 years with active COVID-19.

This chain connects TRBV7-8 to TRBJ2-7; 13 bases are shared with TRBD2. The CDR3 contains 19 residues. The V gene's germline CDR1 is SGHVS and CDR2 FQNEAQ. Trimming took 0 bases from V and 3 from J; bases not matched to a gene: 11. CDR3 loop: CASSLAGVRTSGSNYEQYF. DNA for the CDR3: TGTGCCAGCAGCTTAGCGGGGGTTCGGACTAGCGGGAGCAACTACGAGCAGTACTTC.

This clone showed up just once. The gene calls are TRBV19 and TRBJ2-4; 10 nucleotides align to TRBD2. From germline, CDR1 is LNHDA and CDR2 SQIVND (reference sequence). The CDR3 has 17 residues. The junction had 4 bases not matched to a gene; V was cut back by 2 bases and J by 0 bases. In DNA form, the CDR3 reads TGTGCCAGTAGTATAACTAGCGGGACTTTAGCCAAAAACATTCAGTACTTC. It yields the protein CASSITSGTLAKNIQYF.

The chain joins TRBV5-8 to TRBJ1-1; 8 bases are a match to TRBD1. There are 14 residues in the CDR3. The germline V gene encodes CDR1 SGHTS and CDR2 YDEGEE. The ends lost 5 bases at V and 4 bases at J; junction bases unmatched: 7. Written as DNA, the CDR3 is TGTGCCAGCAGTCAGCAGACAGGGGCCACTGAAGCTTTCTTT. This sequence encodes CASSQQTGATEAFF.

The genes are TRBV28 and TRBJ2-2; TRBD1 is a possible D gene (6 bases). This CDR3 is built from 15 residues. Germline values: CDR1 MDHEN, CDR2 SYDVKM. Trimming cost V 3 bases and J 3 bases, with 11 bases left between them. The CDR3 spells CASSFRGWDTGELFF. For the CDR3, the DNA is TGTGCCAGCAGTTTCAGGGGTTGGGACACCGGGGAGCTGTTTTTT.

The chain links TRBV24-1 to TRBJ1-3; D not certain. Trimming took 4 bases from V and 0 from J, leaving 3 bases between them. This CDR3 has 13 residues. CDR1 and CDR2 (germline): KGHDR, SFDVKD. The CDR3: CATSDSSGNTIYF. In DNA form, the CDR3 reads TGTGCCACCAGTGACAGCTCTGGAAACACCATATATTTT.

The chain is built from TRBV20-1 and TRBJ2-7, with 8 bases identical to TRBD1. V was pared by 6 bases and J by 6 bases, with 4 bases of the junction left unmatched. The CDR3 runs to 11 residues. CDR1 is DFQATT, CDR2 SNEGSKA, per germline (reference sequence). The CDR3 sequence: CSAGQGGEQYF. CDR3 nucleotide sequence: TGCAGTGCCGGACAGGGAGGCGAGCAGTACTTC.

This chain joins TRBV3-1 (or the pseudogene TRBV3-2) and TRBJ2-7, with 8 bases identical to TRBD1. The CDR3 contains 14 residues. V was clipped by 4 bases and J by 3 bases; unmatched bases: 5. CDR1 is LGHDT and CDR2 is YNNKEL in the germline V gene (reference sequence). The CDR3: CASSPRTGNYEQYF. The CDR3 DNA follows: TGTGCCAGCAGCCCCCGGACAGGGAACTACGAGCAGTACTTC.